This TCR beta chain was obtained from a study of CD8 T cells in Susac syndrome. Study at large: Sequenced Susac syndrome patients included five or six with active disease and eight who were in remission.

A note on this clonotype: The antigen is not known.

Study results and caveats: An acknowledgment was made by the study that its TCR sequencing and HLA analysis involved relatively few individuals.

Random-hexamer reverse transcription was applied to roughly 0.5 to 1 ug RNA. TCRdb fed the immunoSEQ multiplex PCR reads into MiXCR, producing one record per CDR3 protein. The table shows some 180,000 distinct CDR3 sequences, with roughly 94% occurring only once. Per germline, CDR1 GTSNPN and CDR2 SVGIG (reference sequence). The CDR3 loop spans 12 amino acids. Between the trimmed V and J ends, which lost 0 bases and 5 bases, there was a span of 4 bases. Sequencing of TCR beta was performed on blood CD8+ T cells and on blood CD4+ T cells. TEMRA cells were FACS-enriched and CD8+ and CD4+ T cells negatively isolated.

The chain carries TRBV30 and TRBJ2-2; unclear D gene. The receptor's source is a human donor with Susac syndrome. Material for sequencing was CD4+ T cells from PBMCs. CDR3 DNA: TGTGCCTGGAGTGTGTGGACCGGGGAGCTGTTTTTT. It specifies CAWSVWTGELFF.